A selection of T cell receptor beta chains follows, all from one sample in a study of CD8 T cells in ankylosing spondylitis. TCRdb reprocessed the 5' RACE reads with MiXCR, giving one entry per CDR3 protein. The sample holds approximately 190,000 distinct CDR3 sequences, roughly 13% seen once. Sequencing was performed on blood, either unsorted or a sorted T cell fraction (not recorded which). The source is a female donor with ankylosing spondylitis or in good health (not recorded which). Both conserved end residues are part of each CDR3. Fields, in order: J gene, D gene, V gene, clone size, CDR3 protein, CDR3 DNA. D genes are given only for firm matches. Size values are once, few and many counts, or a class for expanded clones, and some rows have none.

j_call: TRBJ1-1
d_call: NA
v_call: TRBV12-3/TRBV12-4
clone_size: many
cdr3_aa: CASSSRAWGRENTEAFF
cdr3_nt: TGTGCCAGCAGTTCTCGGGCCTGGGGCAGGGAAAACACTGAAGCTTTCTTT

j_call: TRBJ1-2
d_call: TRBD1
v_call: TRBV29-1
clone_size: many
cdr3_aa: CSVAGGYGYTF
cdr3_nt: TGCAGCGTTGCAGGGGGTTATGGCTACACCTTC

j_call: TRBJ1-1
d_call: TRBD1
v_call: TRBV5-1
clone_size: many
cdr3_aa: CASSLQGSGTEAFF
cdr3_nt: TGCGCCAGCAGCTTACAGGGGAGCGGCACTGAAGCTTTCTTT

j_call: TRBJ2-7
d_call: TRBD2
v_call: TRBV3-1
clone_size: few
cdr3_aa: CASSQAPSGKHEQYF
cdr3_nt: TGTGCCAGCAGCCAAGCACCTAGCGGAAAACACGAGCAGTACTTC

j_call: TRBJ2-7
d_call: NA
v_call: TRBV5-1
clone_size: many
cdr3_aa: CASSVGTGSYEQYF
cdr3_nt: TGCGCCAGCAGCGTTGGTACAGGTTCCTACGAGCAGTACTTC

j_call: TRBJ1-1
d_call: NA
v_call: TRBV5-1
clone_size: many
cdr3_aa: CASSLVPSKVNTEAFF
cdr3_nt: TGCGCCAGCAGCTTGGTCCCGTCCAAGGTGAACACTGAAGCTTTCTTT

j_call: TRBJ1-1
d_call: NA
v_call: TRBV20-1
clone_size: many
cdr3_aa: CSASFSPTVEAFF
cdr3_nt: TGCAGTGCTAGCTTCAGCCCTACCGTGGAAGCTTTCTTT

j_call: TRBJ2-1
d_call: NA
v_call: TRBV20-1
clone_size: few
cdr3_aa: CSAPGLSSYNEQFF
cdr3_nt: TGCAGTGCACCGGGACTGAGCTCCTACAATGAGCAGTTCTTC

j_call: TRBJ2-7
d_call: NA
v_call: TRBV2
clone_size: many
cdr3_aa: CASSGSWRAGGYEQYF
cdr3_nt: TGTGCCAGCAGTGGAAGCTGGCGAGCGGGTGGTTACGAGCAGTACTTC

j_call: TRBJ2-3
d_call: TRBD2
v_call: TRBV2
clone_size: many
cdr3_aa: CASSDSGIAGDTQYF
cdr3_nt: TGTGCCAGCAGTGATAGCGGAATAGCGGGGGATACGCAGTATTTT

j_call: TRBJ1-2
d_call: NA
v_call: TRBV6-1
clone_size: many
cdr3_aa: CASSPPRRDYGYTF
cdr3_nt: TGTGCCAGCAGCCCACCGAGGAGAGACTATGGCTACACCTTC

j_call: TRBJ1-1
d_call: TRBD1
v_call: TRBV5-1
clone_size: many
cdr3_aa: CASSSGQDLTTEAFF
cdr3_nt: TGCGCCAGCAGCTCTGGACAGGACCTAACAACTGAAGCTTTCTTT

j_call: TRBJ1-4
d_call: TRBD1
v_call: TRBV7-9
clone_size: few
cdr3_aa: CASSPRDRADEKLFF
cdr3_nt: TGTGCCAGCAGCCCCAGGGACAGGGCTGATGAAAAACTGTTTTTT

j_call: TRBJ1-3
d_call: TRBD1
v_call: TRBV3-1
clone_size: many
cdr3_aa: CASSHIQGVAGNTIYF
cdr3_nt: TGTGCCAGCAGCCATATTCAGGGGGTAGCTGGAAACACCATATATTTT

j_call: TRBJ2-7
d_call: TRBD1
v_call: TRBV6-1
clone_size: many
cdr3_aa: CASRDRVSYEQYF
cdr3_nt: TGTGCCAGCAGGGACAGGGTCTCCTACGAGCAGTACTTC

j_call: TRBJ1-5
d_call: NA
v_call: TRBV7-2
clone_size: many
cdr3_aa: CASSLVGTSNQPQHF
cdr3_nt: TGTGCCAGCAGCTTAGTCGGGACAAGCAATCAGCCCCAGCATTTT

j_call: TRBJ1-1
d_call: TRBD1
v_call: TRBV7-9
clone_size: few
cdr3_aa: CASSTGQGSTEAFF
cdr3_nt: TGTGCCAGCAGCACAGGACAGGGGAGCACTGAAGCTTTCTTT

j_call: TRBJ2-1
d_call: TRBD1
v_call: TRBV12-5
clone_size: many
cdr3_aa: CASGSGQGVNEQFF
cdr3_nt: TGTGCTAGTGGTTCGGGACAGGGCGTCAATGAGCAGTTCTTC

j_call: TRBJ1-3
d_call: NA
v_call: TRBV12-3/TRBV12-4
clone_size: many
cdr3_aa: CASSDPRGNTIYF
cdr3_nt: TGTGCCAGCTCTGACCCGAGAGGAAACACCATATATTTT

j_call: TRBJ2-1
d_call: NA
v_call: TRBV20-1
clone_size: NA
cdr3_aa: CSASTPTGTGDEQFF
cdr3_nt: TGCAGTGCCTCTACCCCCACAGGGACTGGCGATGAGCAGTTCTTC

j_call: TRBJ2-1
d_call: NA
v_call: TRBV7-3
clone_size: many
cdr3_aa: CASSLLPGYNEQFF
cdr3_nt: TGTGCCAGCAGCTTACTTCCAGGGTACAATGAGCAGTTCTTC

j_call: TRBJ2-7
d_call: NA
v_call: TRBV14
clone_size: many
cdr3_aa: CASSQVISYEQYF
cdr3_nt: TGTGCCAGCAGCCAAGTTATCTCTTACGAGCAGTACTTC